These 7 T cell receptor beta chains were sequenced from one sample in a study of T cell responses to AZD1222 COVID-19 vaccine. Method: immunoSEQ multiplex PCR; TCRdb's copy keeps in-frame clones and lacks some. The repertoire holds over 70,000 clones, approximately 89% seen once, with approximately 5% in the top ten. The sequencing used peripheral blood, collected 28 days after the second AZD1222 dose. The source of these receptors is an adult who received the AZD1222 COVID-19 vaccine.

The chain is built from TRBV4-1 and TRBJ2-7, with 8 bases identical to TRBD1. Germline lookup yields CDR1 MGHRA and CDR2 YSYEKL. The junction had 4 bases not matched to a gene; V was cut back by 4 bases and J by 5 bases. This CDR3 has 13 amino acids. DNA of the CDR3: TGCGCCAGCAGCCCAGTGGACAGGGACGAGCAGTACTTC. Protein sequence: CASSPVDRDEQYF.

The chain uses TRBV7-9 and TRBJ2-7; 10 bases are shared with TRBD1. The CDR3 sequence is 15 residues long. Trimming took 0 bases from V and 5 from J; bases not matched to a gene: 4. Germline V CDR1 and CDR2: SEHNR, FQNEAQ (reference sequence). In DNA form, the CDR3 reads TGTGCCAGCAGCTTAGCCGGGGACAGGGGCAACGAGCAGTACTTC. Its translation is CASSLAGDRGNEQYF.

In its sample, this clone was seen a few times. V and J are TRBV5-6 and TRBJ1-2; D not certain. In germline, CDR1 is SGHDT, CDR2 YYEEEE. The CDR3 sequence is 12 residues long. V lost 3 bases, J lost 7 bases, and 10 bases lay in between. CDR3 sequence reads: CASSWPSGGYTF. The CDR3 DNA is TGTGCCAGCAGCTGGCCGAGTGGTGGCTACACCTTC.

This clone showed up just once. The chain uses TRBV20-1 and TRBJ2-5; D is uncertain. The V end lost 3 bases, the J end lost 6 bases, and 11 bases lay between the germline ends. Per the germline V gene, CDR1 is DFQATT and CDR2 is SNEGSKA (reference sequence). This CDR3 has 12 amino acids. CDR3: CSASNGMQTQYF. In DNA, the CDR3 is TGCAGTGCTAGTAACGGTATGCAGACCCAGTACTTC.

This chain connects TRBV29-1 to TRBJ2-7, with 7 bases aligning to TRBD2. CDR1 SQVTM and CDR2 ANQGSEA come from the germline V gene. Trimming at V came to 7 bases and at J to 0 bases, leaving 6 bases not matched to a gene. This CDR3 has 13 residues. The DNA for the CDR3 is TGCAGCGGGCTCGGGGGGAGCTCCTACGAGCAGTACTTC. Its protein is CSGLGGSSYEQYF.

This clone was found once. This chain joins TRBV24-1 and TRBJ1-1; no definite D call. V was pared by 3 bases and J by 4 bases, with 14 bases between. Per germline, CDR1 KGHDR and CDR2 SFDVKD. This CDR3 contains 15 residues. The CDR3 region is CATSDPRSGSTEAFF. The CDR3 nucleotides are TGTGCCACCAGTGATCCAAGGAGCGGAAGCACTGAAGCTTTCTTT.

This clone was recorded once. The rearrangement uses TRBV7-6 and TRBJ1-1; no definite D call. This CDR3 has 15 residues. Germline V gene lookup returns CDR1 SGHVS and CDR2 FNYEAQ. The V end was cut by 3 bases, the J end by 1 base, with 12 bases between. CDR3 coding DNA: TGTGCCAGCAGCTTCGGATCCAAGGGGAACACTGAAGCTTTCTTT. Protein sequence: CASSFGSKGNTEAFF.